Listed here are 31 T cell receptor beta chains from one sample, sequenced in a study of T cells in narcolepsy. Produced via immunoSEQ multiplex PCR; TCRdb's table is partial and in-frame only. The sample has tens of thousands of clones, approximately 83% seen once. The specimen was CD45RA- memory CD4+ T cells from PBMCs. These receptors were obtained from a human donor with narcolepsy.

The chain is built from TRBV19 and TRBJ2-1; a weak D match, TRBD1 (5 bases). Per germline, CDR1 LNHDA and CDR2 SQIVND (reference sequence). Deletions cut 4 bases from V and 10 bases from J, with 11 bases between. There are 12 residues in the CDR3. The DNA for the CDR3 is TGTGCCAGTAGTAGCAGGGTCCAAGAGCAGTTCTTC. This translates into CASSSRVQEQFF.

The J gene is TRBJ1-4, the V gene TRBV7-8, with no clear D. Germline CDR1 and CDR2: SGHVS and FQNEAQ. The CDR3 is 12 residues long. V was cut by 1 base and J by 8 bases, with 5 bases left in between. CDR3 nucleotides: TGTGCCAGCAGCTTAGTGAGGGAAAAACTGTTTTTT. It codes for CASSLVREKLFF.

CDR3 nucleotides: TGTGCCAGCAGTGCCATACGACAGGTGAACTATGGCTACACCTTC. Translation gives CASSAIRQVNYGYTF. The V gene is TRBV2, the J gene TRBJ1-2; tentative D call: TRBD1 (6 bases). The CDR3 has 15 amino acids. Germline V CDR1 and CDR2: SNHLY, FYNNEI. V lost 4 bases, J lost 2 bases, and 14 bases lay in between.

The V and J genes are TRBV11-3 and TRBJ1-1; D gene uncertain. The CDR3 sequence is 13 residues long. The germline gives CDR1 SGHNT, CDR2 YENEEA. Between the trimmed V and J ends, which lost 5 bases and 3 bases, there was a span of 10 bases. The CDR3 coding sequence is TGTGCCAGCAGCCCGGGGTGGGACACTGAAGCTTTCTTT. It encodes CASSPGWDTEAFF.

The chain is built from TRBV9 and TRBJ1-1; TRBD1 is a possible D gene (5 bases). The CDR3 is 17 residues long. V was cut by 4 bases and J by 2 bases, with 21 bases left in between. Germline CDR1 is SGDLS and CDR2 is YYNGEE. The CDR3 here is CASSPHSGTGSNTEAFF. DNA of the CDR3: TGTGCCAGCAGCCCCCACTCCGGGACGGGAAGCAACACTGAAGCTTTCTTT.

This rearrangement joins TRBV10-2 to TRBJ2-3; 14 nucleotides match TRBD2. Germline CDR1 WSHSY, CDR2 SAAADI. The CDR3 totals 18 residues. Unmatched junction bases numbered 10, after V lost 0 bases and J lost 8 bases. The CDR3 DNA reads TGCGCCAGCAGTGAGTCGAGGGGACTAGCGGGGGTACCGGGTACGCAGTATTTT. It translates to CASSESRGLAGVPGTQYF.

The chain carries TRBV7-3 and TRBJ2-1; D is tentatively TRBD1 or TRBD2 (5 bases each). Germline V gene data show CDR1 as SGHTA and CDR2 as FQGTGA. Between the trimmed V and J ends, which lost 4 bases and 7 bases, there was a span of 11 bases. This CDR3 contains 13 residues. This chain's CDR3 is CASSSNEGNEQFF. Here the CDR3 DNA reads TGTGCCAGCAGCTCGAATGAGGGGAATGAGCAGTTCTTC.

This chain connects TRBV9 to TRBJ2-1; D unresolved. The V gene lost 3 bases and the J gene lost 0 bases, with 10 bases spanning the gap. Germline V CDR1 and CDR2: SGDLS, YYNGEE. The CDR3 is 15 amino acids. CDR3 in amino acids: CASSAGVSSYNEQFF. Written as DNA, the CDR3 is TGTGCCAGCAGCGCTGGTGTAAGCTCCTACAATGAGCAGTTCTTC.

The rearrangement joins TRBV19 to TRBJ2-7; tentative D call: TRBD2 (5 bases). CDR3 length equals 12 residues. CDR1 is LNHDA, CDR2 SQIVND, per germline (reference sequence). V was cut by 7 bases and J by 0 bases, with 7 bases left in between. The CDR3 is CASTSSSYEQYF. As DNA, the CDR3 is TGTGCCAGTACTAGCAGCTCCTACGAGCAGTACTTC. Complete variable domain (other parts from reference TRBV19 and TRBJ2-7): DGGITQSPKYLFRKEGQNVTLSCEQNLNHDAMYWYRQDPGQGLRLIYYSQIVNDFQKGDIAEGYSVSREKKESFPLTVTSAQKNPTAFYLCASTSSSYEQYFGPGTRLTVT.

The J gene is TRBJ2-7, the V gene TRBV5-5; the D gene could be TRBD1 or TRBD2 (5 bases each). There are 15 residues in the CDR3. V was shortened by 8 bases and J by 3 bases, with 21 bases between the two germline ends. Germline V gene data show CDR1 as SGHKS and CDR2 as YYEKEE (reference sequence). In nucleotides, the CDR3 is TGTGCCAGTGGGGAATTGGGACGGATGGGCTACGAGCAGTACTTC. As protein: CASGELGRMGYEQYF.

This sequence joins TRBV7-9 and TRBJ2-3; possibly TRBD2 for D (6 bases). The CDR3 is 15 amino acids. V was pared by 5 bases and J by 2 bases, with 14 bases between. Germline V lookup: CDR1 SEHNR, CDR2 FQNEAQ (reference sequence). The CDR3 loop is CASSAGGVNTDTQYF. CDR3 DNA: TGTGCCAGCAGCGCCGGAGGGGTTAACACAGATACGCAGTATTTT.

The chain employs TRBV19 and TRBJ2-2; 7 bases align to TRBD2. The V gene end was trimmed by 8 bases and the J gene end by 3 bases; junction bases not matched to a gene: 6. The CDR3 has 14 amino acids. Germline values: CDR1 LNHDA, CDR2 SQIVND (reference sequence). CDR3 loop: CASGRVWDTGELFF. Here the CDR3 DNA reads TGTGCCAGTGGGAGGGTCTGGGACACCGGGGAGCTGTTTTTT.

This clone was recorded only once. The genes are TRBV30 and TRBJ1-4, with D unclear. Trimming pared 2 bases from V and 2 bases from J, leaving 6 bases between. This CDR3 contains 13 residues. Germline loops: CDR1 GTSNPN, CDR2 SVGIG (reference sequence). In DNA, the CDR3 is TGTGCCTGGAGTACGGGGACTAATGAAAAACTGTTTTTT. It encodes CAWSTGTNEKLFF. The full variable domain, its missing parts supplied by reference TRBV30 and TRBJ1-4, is SQTIHQWPATLVQPVGSPLSLECTVEGTSNPNLYWYRQAAGRGLQLLFYSVGIGQISSEVPQNLSASRPQDRQFILSSKKLLLSDSGFYLCAWSTGTNEKLFFGSGTQLSVL.

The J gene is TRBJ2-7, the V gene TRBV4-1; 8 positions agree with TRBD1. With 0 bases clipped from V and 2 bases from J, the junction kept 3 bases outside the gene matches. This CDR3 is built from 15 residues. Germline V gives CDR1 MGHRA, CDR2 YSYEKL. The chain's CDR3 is CASSQEDRGPYEQYF. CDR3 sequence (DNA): TGCGCCAGCAGCCAAGAAGACAGGGGCCCCTACGAGCAGTACTTC.

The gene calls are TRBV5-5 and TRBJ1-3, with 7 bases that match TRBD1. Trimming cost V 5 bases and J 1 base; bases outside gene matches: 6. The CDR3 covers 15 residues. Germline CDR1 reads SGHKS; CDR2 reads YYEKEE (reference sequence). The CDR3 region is CASRRQGVSGNTIYF. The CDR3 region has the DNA TGTGCCAGCAGGCGACAGGGCGTTTCTGGAAACACCATATATTTT. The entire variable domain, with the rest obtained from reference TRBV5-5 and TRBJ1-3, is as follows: DAGVTQSPTHLIKTRGQQVTLRCSPISGHKSVSWYQQVLGQGPQFIFQYYEKEERGRGNFPDRFSARQFPNYSSELNVNALLLGDSALYLCASRRQGVSGNTIYFGEGSWLTVV.

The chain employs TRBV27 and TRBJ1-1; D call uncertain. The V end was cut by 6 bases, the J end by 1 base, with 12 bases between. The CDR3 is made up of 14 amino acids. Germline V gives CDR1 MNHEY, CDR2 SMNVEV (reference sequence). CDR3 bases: TGTGCCAGCAGGCCATTCCGGGAGAACACTGAAGCTTTCTTT. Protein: CASRPFRENTEAFF.

CDR3 in amino acids: CASSTAGFSGYTF. For the CDR3, the DNA is TGTGCCAGTAGTACAGCAGGGTTCAGTGGCTACACCTTC. The chain recombines TRBV19 with TRBJ1-2; weak D call: TRBD1 (5 bases). This CDR3 region has 13 residues. The germline V gene has CDR1 LNHDA and CDR2 SQIVND (reference sequence). Trimming took 4 bases from V and 7 from J, leaving 13 bases between them.

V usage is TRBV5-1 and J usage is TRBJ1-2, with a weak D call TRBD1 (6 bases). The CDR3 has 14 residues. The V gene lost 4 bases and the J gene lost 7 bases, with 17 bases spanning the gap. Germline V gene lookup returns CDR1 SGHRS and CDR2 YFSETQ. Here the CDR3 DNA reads TGCGCCAGCAGCATATCAACTCCAGGGGTTGGCTACACCTTC. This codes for CASSISTPGVGYTF. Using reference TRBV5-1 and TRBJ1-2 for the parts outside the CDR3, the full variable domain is KAGVTQTPRYLIKTRGQQVTLSCSPISGHRSVSWYQQTPGQGLQFLFEYFSETQRNKGNFPGRFSGRQFSNSRSEMNVSTLELGDSALYLCASSISTPGVGYTFGSGTRLTVV.

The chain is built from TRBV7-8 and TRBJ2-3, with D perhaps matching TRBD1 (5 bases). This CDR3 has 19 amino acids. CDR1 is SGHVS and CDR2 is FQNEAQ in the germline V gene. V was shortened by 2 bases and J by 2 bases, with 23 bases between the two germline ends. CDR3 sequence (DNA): TGTGCCAGCAGCTTATTGTCTTGGATCGACAGAACCACCACAGATACGCAGTATTTT. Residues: CASSLLSWIDRTTTDTQYF.

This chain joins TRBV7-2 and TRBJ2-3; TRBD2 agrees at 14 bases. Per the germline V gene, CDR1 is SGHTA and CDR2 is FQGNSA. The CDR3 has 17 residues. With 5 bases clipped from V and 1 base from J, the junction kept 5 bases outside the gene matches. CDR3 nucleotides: TGTGCCAGCAGCCACGGACTAGCGGGGGGCGGCACAGATACGCAGTATTTT. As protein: CASSHGLAGGGTDTQYF.

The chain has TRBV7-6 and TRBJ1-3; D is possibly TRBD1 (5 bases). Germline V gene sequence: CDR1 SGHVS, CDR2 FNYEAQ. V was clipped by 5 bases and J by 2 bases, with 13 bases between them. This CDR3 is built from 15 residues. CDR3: CASSGGGSAGNTIYF. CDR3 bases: TGTGCCAGCAGCGGCGGGGGGTCTGCTGGAAACACCATATATTTT.

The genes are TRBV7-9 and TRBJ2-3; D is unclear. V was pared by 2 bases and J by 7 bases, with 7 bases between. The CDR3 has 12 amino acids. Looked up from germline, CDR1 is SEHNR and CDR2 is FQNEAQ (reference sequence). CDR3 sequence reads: CASSLYPHTQYF. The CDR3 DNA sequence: TGTGCCAGCAGCTTATACCCACATACGCAGTATTTT.

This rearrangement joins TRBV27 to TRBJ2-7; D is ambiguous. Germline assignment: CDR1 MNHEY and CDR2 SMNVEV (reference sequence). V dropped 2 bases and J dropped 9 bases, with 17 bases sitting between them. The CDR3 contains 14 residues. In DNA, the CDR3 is TGTGCCAGCAGTTTAAAGGTAGGCCTGGCTGGGCAGTACTTC. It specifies CASSLKVGLAGQYF.

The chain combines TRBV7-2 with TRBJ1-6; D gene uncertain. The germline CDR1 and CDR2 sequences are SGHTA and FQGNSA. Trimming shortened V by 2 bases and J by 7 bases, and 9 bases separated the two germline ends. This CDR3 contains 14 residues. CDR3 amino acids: CASSLPSHNSPLHF. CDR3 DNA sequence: TGTGCCAGCAGCTTACCCAGTCACAATTCACCCCTCCACTTT.

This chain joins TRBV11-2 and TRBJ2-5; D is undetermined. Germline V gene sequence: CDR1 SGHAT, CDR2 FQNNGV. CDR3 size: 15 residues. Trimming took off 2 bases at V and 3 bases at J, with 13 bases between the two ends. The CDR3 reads CASSLTPNLEETQYF. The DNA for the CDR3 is TGTGCCAGCAGCTTAACTCCAAATTTAGAAGAGACCCAGTACTTC. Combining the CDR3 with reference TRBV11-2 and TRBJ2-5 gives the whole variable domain EAGVAQSPRYKIIEKRQSVAFWCNPISGHATLYWYQQILGQGPKLLIQFQNNGVVDDSQLPKDRFSAERLKGVDSTLKIQPAKLEDSAVYLCASSLTPNLEETQYFGPGTRLLVL.

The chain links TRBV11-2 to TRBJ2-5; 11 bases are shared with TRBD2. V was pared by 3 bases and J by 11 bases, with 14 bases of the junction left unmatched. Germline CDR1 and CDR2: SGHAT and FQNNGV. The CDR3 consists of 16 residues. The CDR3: CASSLASGGSLGEQYF. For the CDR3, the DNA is TGTGCCAGCAGCTTGGCTAGCGGGGGGTCTTTAGGTGAGCAGTACTTC.

This chain's CDR3 is CASSFHQGAAKNIQYF. The DNA of the CDR3 is TGTGCCAGCAGTTTCCACCAGGGGGCAGCCAAAAACATTCAGTACTTC. J is TRBJ2-4 and V is TRBV27; TRBD1 matches at 8 bases. Unmatched junction bases numbered 4, after V lost 3 bases and J lost 0 bases. Germline CDR1 reads MNHEY; CDR2 reads SMNVEV (reference sequence). The CDR3 loop spans 16 amino acids.

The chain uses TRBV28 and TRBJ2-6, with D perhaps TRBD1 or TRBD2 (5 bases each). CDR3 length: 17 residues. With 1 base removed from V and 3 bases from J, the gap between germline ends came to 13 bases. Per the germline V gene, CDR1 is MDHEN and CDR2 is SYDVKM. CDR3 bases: TGTGCCAGCAGTTTATTAAACGGGGCGCATGGGGCCAACGTCCTGACTTTC. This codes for CASSLLNGAHGANVLTF.

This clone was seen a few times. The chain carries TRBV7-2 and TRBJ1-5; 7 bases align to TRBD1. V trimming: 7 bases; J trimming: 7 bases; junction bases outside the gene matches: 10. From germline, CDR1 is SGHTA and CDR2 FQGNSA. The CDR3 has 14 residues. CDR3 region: CASTMTGPSQPQHF. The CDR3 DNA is TGTGCCAGCACCATGACAGGGCCCAGCCAGCCCCAGCATTTT.

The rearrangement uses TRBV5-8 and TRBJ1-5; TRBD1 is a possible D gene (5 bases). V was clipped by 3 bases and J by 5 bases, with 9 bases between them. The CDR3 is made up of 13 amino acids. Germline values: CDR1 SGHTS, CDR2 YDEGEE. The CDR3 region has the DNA TGTGCCAGCAGCTCTCAGGGATATCAGCCCCAGCATTTT. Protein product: CASSSQGYQPQHF.

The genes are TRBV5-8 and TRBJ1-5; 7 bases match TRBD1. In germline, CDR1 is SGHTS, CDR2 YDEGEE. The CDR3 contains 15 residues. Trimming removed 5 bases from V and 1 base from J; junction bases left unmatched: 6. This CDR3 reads CASSLEGASNQPQHF. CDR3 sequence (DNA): TGTGCCAGCAGTCTGGAGGGGGCCAGCAATCAGCCCCAGCATTTT.